This T cell receptor beta chain was observed in a study of blood T cell repertoires in COVID-19. For the study at large: The United States, Italy and Spain supplied acute and convalescent COVID-19 samples. PBMCs, B-cell-depleted T cells, or T cells were the source of the cDNA or gDNA that made up the material.

Authors' methods: From reference gene primer amplification, estimates of nucleated cell counts were derived. Here immunoSEQ multiplex PCR was the method, and the copy in TCRdb shows in-frame clones only, minus some. For V, J and clone size, that table is used; D and trimming come from the DNA. Counted here are some 46,000 clones, approximately 88% occurring once; the ten biggest clones make up less than 9%. This TCR was recovered from a man aged 50 or older with acute or convalescent COVID-19. Source material: peripheral blood.

The CDR3 DNA is TGTGCCAGCAGCTTAGCTTTTACTTGGGGCGGTGAGCAGTTCTTC. Encoded protein: CASSLAFTWGGEQFF. The rearrangement joins TRBV7-2 to TRBJ2-1, with D maybe TRBD1 (5 bases). V gave up 0 bases and J gave up 9 bases, with 15 bases separating them. Germline CDR1 is SGHTA and CDR2 is FQGNSA. The CDR3 has 15 amino acids.